This is a list of T cell receptor beta chains from one sample in a study of identical twins. TCRdb recomputed calls from the 5' RACE reads with MiXCR, one row per CDR3 protein. Of 690,000 or so distinct CDR3 sequences listed, around 8.6% are singletons. This sample was shared with a second study, whose subject was yellow fever vaccine responses in identical twins.

Sequenced: PBMCs. Every receptor here comes from a woman younger than 30 in good health. Each CDR3 is given with its conserved first and last residue. D genes are given only for firm matches. Size tells how often a clone was seen (once, few, many) or the class of an expanded clone, and some rows leave it out.

J gene: TRBJ2-1
V gene: TRBV7-3
clone size: -
D gene: -
CDR3 DNA: TGTGCCAGCAGCCTAGGGGTTGGGCAGGGCCCTTACAATGAGCAGTTCTTC
CDR3 protein: CASSLGVGQGPYNEQFF

J gene: TRBJ1-5
V gene: TRBV20-1
clone size: once
D gene: -
CDR3 DNA: TGCAGTGCTAGTTCTTTGGGACCTAGCAATCAGCCCCAGCATTTT
CDR3 protein: CSASSLGPSNQPQHF

J gene: TRBJ2-2
V gene: TRBV5-6
clone size: -
D gene: -
CDR3 DNA: TGTGCCAGCAGCTTGCCGGGAGCGGACACCGGGGAGCTGTTTTTT
CDR3 protein: CASSLPGADTGELFF

J gene: TRBJ2-3
V gene: TRBV14
clone size: few
D gene: -
CDR3 DNA: TGTGCCAGCAGCCAAGATGTCCCAGATACGCAGTATTTT
CDR3 protein: CASSQDVPDTQYF

J gene: TRBJ2-5
V gene: TRBV28
clone size: few
D gene: -
CDR3 DNA: TGTGCCAGCAGCCCGCCCTGGGTGCAAGAGACCCAGTACTTC
CDR3 protein: CASSPPWVQETQYF

J gene: TRBJ2-7
V gene: TRBV10-3
clone size: many
D gene: -
CDR3 DNA: TGTGCCATCAGTGACCTAGCTTACGAGCAGTACTTC
CDR3 protein: CAISDLAYEQYF

J gene: TRBJ2-7
V gene: TRBV7-9
clone size: -
D gene: TRBD1
CDR3 DNA: TGTGCCAGCAGACAAGGACAGGGGAGCGAGCAGTACTTC
CDR3 protein: CASRQGQGSEQYF

J gene: TRBJ2-3
V gene: TRBV3-1
clone size: -
D gene: -
CDR3 DNA: TGTGCCAGCAGCCCGACATCGCTTCTTTACACAGATACGCAGTATTTT
CDR3 protein: CASSPTSLLYTDTQYF

J gene: TRBJ2-3
V gene: TRBV20-1
clone size: -
D gene: TRBD2
CDR3 DNA: TGCAGTGCCGGGAGAGTAGCGGGGGGTCTGGTGGCGACAGATACGCAGTATTTT
CDR3 protein: CSAGRVAGGLVATDTQYF

J gene: TRBJ2-3
V gene: TRBV5-1
clone size: few
D gene: TRBD1
CDR3 DNA: TGCGCCAGCAGCTTGGACAGGGGGCGGACAGATACGCAGTATTTT
CDR3 protein: CASSLDRGRTDTQYF

J gene: TRBJ2-5
V gene: TRBV7-8
clone size: -
D gene: -
CDR3 DNA: TGTGCCAGCAGCTTAAATAGAGTCCAAGAGACCCAGTACTTC
CDR3 protein: CASSLNRVQETQYF

J gene: TRBJ2-6
V gene: TRBV9
clone size: few
D gene: TRBD2
CDR3 DNA: TGTGCCAGCAGCATCCGGACTAGCGCGCACTCTGGGGCCAACGTCCTGACTTTC
CDR3 protein: CASSIRTSAHSGANVLTF

J gene: TRBJ1-2
V gene: TRBV5-6
clone size: -
D gene: -
CDR3 DNA: TGTGCCAGCAGCTTGAAGTTCGCAGAGAACTATGGCTACACCTTC
CDR3 protein: CASSLKFAENYGYTF

J gene: TRBJ1-1
V gene: TRBV6-2/TRBV6-3
clone size: few
D gene: TRBD1
CDR3 DNA: TGTGCCAGCAAGTGGACAGGGTTGGACACTGAAGCTTTCTTT
CDR3 protein: CASKWTGLDTEAFF

J gene: TRBJ2-7
V gene: TRBV6-1
clone size: few
D gene: TRBD1
CDR3 DNA: TGTGCCAGCAGTGAAGGAACAGGGGGCGCCGACGAGCAGTACTTC
CDR3 protein: CASSEGTGGADEQYF

J gene: TRBJ1-1
V gene: TRBV11-3
clone size: -
D gene: TRBD1
CDR3 DNA: TGTGCCAGCAGCACCGGGGACAGGGTTACTTTCTTT
CDR3 protein: CASSTGDRVTFF

J gene: TRBJ2-1
V gene: TRBV27
clone size: few
D gene: -
CDR3 DNA: TGTGCCAGCTCTCCGGGAAATATAGGTGGGAGGGAGCAGTTCTTC
CDR3 protein: CASSPGNIGGREQFF

J gene: TRBJ2-7
V gene: TRBV12-3/TRBV12-4
clone size: many
D gene: TRBD1
CDR3 DNA: TGTGCCAGCAAGCCGGGACAGGGGGCGCAGGAGCAGTACTTC
CDR3 protein: CASKPGQGAQEQYF

J gene: TRBJ1-6
V gene: TRBV5-6
clone size: many
D gene: -
CDR3 DNA: TGTGCCAGCAGCTTGATGGGGGGTGAATCACCCCTCCACTTT
CDR3 protein: CASSLMGGESPLHF

J gene: TRBJ2-3
V gene: TRBV7-6
clone size: few
D gene: TRBD2
CDR3 DNA: TGTGCCAGCAGCAATGATTTTTTAGCGGGGGACACAGATACGCAGTATTTT
CDR3 protein: CASSNDFLAGDTDTQYF

J gene: TRBJ2-3
V gene: TRBV9
clone size: many
D gene: -
CDR3 DNA: TGTGCCAGCAGCGTAGCCTTTGAGGGGACAGATACGCAGTATTTT
CDR3 protein: CASSVAFEGTDTQYF

J gene: TRBJ2-5
V gene: TRBV7-2
clone size: many
D gene: -
CDR3 DNA: TGTGCCAGCAGCCAGGACAGAACTCAAGAGACCCAGTACTTC
CDR3 protein: CASSQDRTQETQYF

J gene: TRBJ2-7
V gene: TRBV29-1
clone size: many
D gene: -
CDR3 DNA: TGCAGCGTTGATATTATAGGATCCTACGAGCAGTACTTC
CDR3 protein: CSVDIIGSYEQYF

J gene: TRBJ2-1
V gene: TRBV30
clone size: -
D gene: TRBD2
CDR3 DNA: TGTGCCTGGAGCCTCTGGACTAGCGGGAGCTCCTACAATGAGCAGTTCTTC
CDR3 protein: CAWSLWTSGSSYNEQFF

J gene: TRBJ2-7
V gene: TRBV13
clone size: many
D gene: TRBD2
CDR3 DNA: TGTGCCAGCAGCTTGGCCGGGACTAGCGTCTACGAGCAGTACTTC
CDR3 protein: CASSLAGTSVYEQYF

J gene: TRBJ2-1
V gene: TRBV7-9
clone size: few
D gene: TRBD2
CDR3 DNA: TGTGCCAGCAGCCGGATAGCGGGAGGGTATAACAATGAGCAGTTCTTC
CDR3 protein: CASSRIAGGYNNEQFF

J gene: TRBJ2-4
V gene: TRBV7-8
clone size: -
D gene: -
CDR3 DNA: TGTGCCAGCAGCTTAGCTGTCGGACTAGCCAAAAACATTCAGTACTTC
CDR3 protein: CASSLAVGLAKNIQYF

J gene: TRBJ2-7
V gene: TRBV7-9
clone size: -
D gene: TRBD1
CDR3 DNA: TGTGCCAGCAGCTTAGGGACAGGGCTCGAGCAGTACTTC
CDR3 protein: CASSLGTGLEQYF

J gene: TRBJ2-1
V gene: TRBV6-1
clone size: -
D gene: -
CDR3 DNA: TGTGCCAGCAGTGAAGTTGGACCGACAGGACCCTACAATGAGCAGTTCTTC
CDR3 protein: CASSEVGPTGPYNEQFF

J gene: TRBJ2-1
V gene: TRBV20-1
clone size: many
D gene: TRBD2
CDR3 DNA: TGCAGTGGCCGCGGGAGTGTCAATGAGCAGTTCTTC
CDR3 protein: CSGRGSVNEQFF

J gene: TRBJ2-7
V gene: TRBV3-1
clone size: few
D gene: -
CDR3 DNA: TGTGCCAGCAGCCGGTTCGTTGACCTCTACGAGCAGTACTTC
CDR3 protein: CASSRFVDLYEQYF

J gene: TRBJ1-6
V gene: TRBV20-1
clone size: many
D gene: -
CDR3 DNA: TGCAGTGCTAGAGGGGCAGGGGATAATTCACCCCTCCACTTT
CDR3 protein: CSARGAGDNSPLHF

J gene: TRBJ2-1
V gene: TRBV11-2
clone size: few
D gene: TRBD2
CDR3 DNA: TGTGCCAGCAGCCTTACTGGGCGGGAGCAAGTTGAGCAGTTCTTC
CDR3 protein: CASSLTGREQVEQFF

J gene: TRBJ2-1
V gene: TRBV20-1
clone size: few
D gene: -
CDR3 DNA: TGCAGTGCTAGAGATGGGATGCGACCCTCAGCTGGGAATGAGCAGTTCTTC
CDR3 protein: CSARDGMRPSAGNEQFF

J gene: TRBJ2-7
V gene: TRBV6-1
clone size: few
D gene: -
CDR3 DNA: TGTGCCAGCAGTCGACCGGGGCCCAGCTACGAGCAGTACTTC
CDR3 protein: CASSRPGPSYEQYF

J gene: TRBJ2-4
V gene: TRBV7-9
clone size: many
D gene: -
CDR3 DNA: TGTGCCAGCAGCTTAGCGCTGGAGAGTGACATTCAGTACTTC
CDR3 protein: CASSLALESDIQYF

J gene: TRBJ1-2
V gene: TRBV12-3/TRBV12-4
clone size: many
D gene: -
CDR3 DNA: TGTGCCAGCAGTGCCGCGTATGGCTACACCTTC
CDR3 protein: CASSAAYGYTF

J gene: TRBJ2-7
V gene: TRBV5-1
clone size: few
D gene: -
CDR3 DNA: TGCGCCAGCACCGGTGTTCGGGAGCCCGGACGCGAGCAGTACTTC
CDR3 protein: CASTGVREPGREQYF

J gene: TRBJ2-7
V gene: TRBV4-2
clone size: few
D gene: TRBD1
CDR3 DNA: TGTGCCAGCAGCCAAGAGTTGGACAGGGGGGGCGTCTACGAGCAGTACTTC
CDR3 protein: CASSQELDRGGVYEQYF

J gene: TRBJ2-3
V gene: TRBV2
clone size: many
D gene: TRBD1
CDR3 DNA: TGTGCCAGCAGCCCTCTCCGGGACAGGGGGCAGACAGATACGCAGTATTTT
CDR3 protein: CASSPLRDRGQTDTQYF

J gene: TRBJ2-3
V gene: TRBV6-5
clone size: few
D gene: -
CDR3 DNA: TGTGCCAGCAGTTACTCCTTCCGGTCCGGTACTAGCACAGATACGCAGTATTTT
CDR3 protein: CASSYSFRSGTSTDTQYF

J gene: TRBJ2-5
V gene: TRBV27
clone size: -
D gene: -
CDR3 DNA: TGTGCCAGCAGTTTTGCCCGGAGGGAGACCCAGTACTTC
CDR3 protein: CASSFARRETQYF

J gene: TRBJ2-1
V gene: TRBV7-8
clone size: few
D gene: TRBD2
CDR3 DNA: TGTGCCAGCAGCGCCCCGCGAACGGGGGGGGTGGGATTCGATGAGCAGTTCTTC
CDR3 protein: CASSAPRTGGVGFDEQFF

J gene: TRBJ2-5
V gene: TRBV20-1
clone size: few
D gene: -
CDR3 DNA: TGCAGTGCTAGTAGGGGGGTGAGGGAGACCCAGTACTTC
CDR3 protein: CSASRGVRETQYF

J gene: TRBJ2-3
V gene: TRBV4-3
clone size: -
D gene: TRBD2
CDR3 DNA: TGCGCCAGCAGCCAATTGACGGGAGGGCCAGGAGATACGCAGTATTTT
CDR3 protein: CASSQLTGGPGDTQYF

J gene: TRBJ2-1
V gene: TRBV12-3/TRBV12-4
clone size: -
D gene: TRBD1
CDR3 DNA: TGTGCCAGCAGTTTTTTTTCAGGACAGGGCTATGAGCAGTTCTTC
CDR3 protein: CASSFFSGQGYEQFF

J gene: TRBJ2-4
V gene: TRBV5-1
clone size: -
D gene: -
CDR3 DNA: TGCGCCAGCAGCTTATCGCAGGGGAAGAGCACAATTCAGTACTTC
CDR3 protein: CASSLSQGKSTIQYF

J gene: TRBJ2-7
V gene: TRBV10-3
clone size: many
D gene: TRBD1
CDR3 DNA: TGTGCCATCAGTGATTTCCTGGACAGGATCTACGAGCAGTACTTC
CDR3 protein: CAISDFLDRIYEQYF

J gene: TRBJ2-7
V gene: TRBV5-1
clone size: many
D gene: TRBD1
CDR3 DNA: TGCGCCAGCAGCGGATGGACAGGGGAGGTTGAGCAGTACTTC
CDR3 protein: CASSGWTGEVEQYF

J gene: TRBJ1-1
V gene: TRBV9
clone size: few
D gene: -
CDR3 DNA: TGTGCCAGCAGCGTAGAGGGACGAGTAACTGAAGCTTTCTTT
CDR3 protein: CASSVEGRVTEAFF

J gene: TRBJ2-1
V gene: TRBV27
clone size: -
D gene: -
CDR3 DNA: TGTGCCAGCAGCGACTGGCCCTACAATGAGCAGTTCTTC
CDR3 protein: CASSDWPYNEQFF

J gene: TRBJ2-2
V gene: TRBV29-1
clone size: few
D gene: -
CDR3 DNA: TGCAGCGTGAGTGTTCTCCCAAGGACCGGGGAGCTGTTTTTT
CDR3 protein: CSVSVLPRTGELFF

J gene: TRBJ2-1
V gene: TRBV20-1
clone size: -
D gene: TRBD2
CDR3 DNA: TGCAGTGCTAGACACAGCGGGAGGGCAAATGATGAGCAGTTCTTC
CDR3 protein: CSARHSGRANDEQFF

J gene: TRBJ2-7
V gene: TRBV27
clone size: -
D gene: -
CDR3 DNA: TGTGCCAGCAGTTTGGGGCCGTGGTACGAGCAGTACTTC
CDR3 protein: CASSLGPWYEQYF

J gene: TRBJ2-1
V gene: TRBV28
clone size: many
D gene: TRBD1
CDR3 DNA: TGTGCCAGCAGTTTATTGACAGGGGGCAGTACGGACAATGAGCAGTTCTTC
CDR3 protein: CASSLLTGGSTDNEQFF

J gene: TRBJ2-2
V gene: TRBV29-1
clone size: many
D gene: -
CDR3 DNA: TGCAGCGTTGTACAGGGAGGCACCGGGGAGCTGTTTTTT
CDR3 protein: CSVVQGGTGELFF